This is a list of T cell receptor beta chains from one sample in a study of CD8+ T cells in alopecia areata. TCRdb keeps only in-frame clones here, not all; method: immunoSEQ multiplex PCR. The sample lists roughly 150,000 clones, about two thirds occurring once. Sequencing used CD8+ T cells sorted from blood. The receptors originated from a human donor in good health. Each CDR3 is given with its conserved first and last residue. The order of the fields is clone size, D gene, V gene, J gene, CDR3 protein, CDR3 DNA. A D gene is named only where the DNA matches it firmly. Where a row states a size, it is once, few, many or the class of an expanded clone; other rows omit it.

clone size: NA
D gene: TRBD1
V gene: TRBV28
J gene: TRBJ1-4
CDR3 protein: CASSLWTGRVNEKLFF
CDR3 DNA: TGTGCCAGCAGTTTGTGGACAGGGAGGGTGAATGAAAAACTGTTTTTT

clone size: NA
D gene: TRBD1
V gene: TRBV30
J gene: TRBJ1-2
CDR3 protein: CAWSVGTGRGMGYTF
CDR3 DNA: TGTGCCTGGAGTGTGGGGACAGGGAGGGGGATGGGCTACACCTTC

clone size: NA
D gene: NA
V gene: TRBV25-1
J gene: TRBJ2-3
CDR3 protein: CASRAGTRGNTDTQYF
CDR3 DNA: TGTGCCAGCAGGGCCGGGACAAGGGGTAACACAGATACGCAGTATTTT

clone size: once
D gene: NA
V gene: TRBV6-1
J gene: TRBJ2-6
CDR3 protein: CASSERDRVYSGANVLTF
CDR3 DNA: TGTGCCAGCAGTGAAAGGGACCGTGTTTACTCTGGGGCCAACGTCCTGACTTTC

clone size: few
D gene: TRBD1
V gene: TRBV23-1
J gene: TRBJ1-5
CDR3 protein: CASSPFQGGQPQHF
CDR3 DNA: TGCGCCAGCAGTCCCTTCCAGGGGGGTCAGCCCCAGCATTTT

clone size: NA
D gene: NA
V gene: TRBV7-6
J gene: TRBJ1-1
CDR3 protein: CASSRGEAEAFF
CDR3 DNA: TGTGCCAGCAGCCGTGGCGAAGCCGAAGCTTTCTTT

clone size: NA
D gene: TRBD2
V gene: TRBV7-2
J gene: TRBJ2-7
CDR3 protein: CASSFPTSGTYEQYF
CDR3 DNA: TGTGCCAGCAGCTTCCCTACTAGCGGGACCTACGAGCAGTACTTC

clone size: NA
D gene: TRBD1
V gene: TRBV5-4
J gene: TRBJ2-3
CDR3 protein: CASSLGGTEQYF
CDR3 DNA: TGTGCCAGCAGCTTGGGGGGGACAGAGCAGTATTTT

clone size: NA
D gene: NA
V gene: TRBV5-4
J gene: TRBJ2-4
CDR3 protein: CASSLHPRMQEDF
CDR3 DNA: TGTGCCAGCAGCTTGCACCCCCGAATGCAGGAGGACTTC

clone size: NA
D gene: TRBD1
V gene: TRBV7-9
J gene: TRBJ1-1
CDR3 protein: CASSLRQGRTEAFF
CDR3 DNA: TGTGCCAGCAGCCTCCGACAGGGGAGAACTGAAGCTTTCTTT

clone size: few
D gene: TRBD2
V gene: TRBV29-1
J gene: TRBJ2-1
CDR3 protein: CSVETSGLYNEQFF
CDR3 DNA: TGCAGCGTTGAGACTAGCGGGCTCTACAATGAGCAGTTCTTC

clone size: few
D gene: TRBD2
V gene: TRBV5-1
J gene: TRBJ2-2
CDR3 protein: CASSPTSGKVGELFF
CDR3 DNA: TGCGCCAGCAGCCCCACTAGCGGAAAAGTCGGGGAGCTGTTTTTT

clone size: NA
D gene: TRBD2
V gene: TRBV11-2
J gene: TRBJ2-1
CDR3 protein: CASSLAGLAGHLDNEQFF
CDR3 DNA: TGTGCCAGCAGCTTAGCCGGGCTAGCGGGACACCTCGACAATGAGCAGTTCTTC

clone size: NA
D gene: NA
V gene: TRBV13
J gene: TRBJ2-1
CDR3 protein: CASSPQERTHEQFF
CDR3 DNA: TGTGCCAGCAGCCCCCAGGAGAGGACCCATGAGCAGTTCTTC

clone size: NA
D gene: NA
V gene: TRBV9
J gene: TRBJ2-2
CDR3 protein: CASSEGAGELFF
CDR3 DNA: TGTGCCAGCAGTGAGGGTGCCGGGGAGCTGTTTTTT

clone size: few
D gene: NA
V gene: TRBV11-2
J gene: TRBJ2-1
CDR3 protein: CASSPIGLKGYNEQFF
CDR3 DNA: TGTGCCAGCAGCCCAATCGGGCTCAAGGGCTACAATGAGCAGTTCTTC

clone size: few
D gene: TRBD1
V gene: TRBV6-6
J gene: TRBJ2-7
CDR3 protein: CASSTRDSSSYEQYF
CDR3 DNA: TGTGCCAGCAGTACGAGGGACAGTAGCTCCTACGAGCAGTACTTC

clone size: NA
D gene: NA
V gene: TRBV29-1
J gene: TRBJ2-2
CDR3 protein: CSVEIYTGELFF
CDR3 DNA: TGCAGCGTTGAAATTTACACCGGGGAGCTGTTTTTT

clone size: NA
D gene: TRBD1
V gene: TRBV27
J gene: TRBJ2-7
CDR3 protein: CASAWGHRGYEQYF
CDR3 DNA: TGTGCCAGCGCCTGGGGTCACAGGGGATACGAGCAGTACTTC

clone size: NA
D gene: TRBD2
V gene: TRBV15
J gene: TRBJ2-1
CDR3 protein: CATSRVLLAGEDNEQFF
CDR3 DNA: TGTGCCACCAGCAGAGTCCTACTAGCGGGAGAGGACAATGAGCAGTTCTTC

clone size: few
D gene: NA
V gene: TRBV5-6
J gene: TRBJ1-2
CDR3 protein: CASSSRKRAVYGYTF
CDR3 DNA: TGTGCCAGCAGCTCTCGGAAGCGGGCAGTCTATGGCTACACCTTC

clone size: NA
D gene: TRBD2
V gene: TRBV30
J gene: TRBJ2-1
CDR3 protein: CAWNPTSGSYNEQFF
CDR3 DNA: TGTGCCTGGAACCCGACTAGCGGGTCCTACAATGAGCAGTTCTTC

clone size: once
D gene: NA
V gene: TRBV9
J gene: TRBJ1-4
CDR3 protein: CASSVLMIDEKLFF
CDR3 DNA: TGTGCCAGCAGCGTTTTGATGATCGATGAAAAACTGTTTTTT

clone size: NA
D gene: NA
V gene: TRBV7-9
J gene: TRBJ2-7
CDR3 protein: CASSSQGLPYSYEQYF
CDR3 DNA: TGTGCCAGCAGCTCGCAGGGGCTGCCCTACTCCTACGAGCAGTACTTC

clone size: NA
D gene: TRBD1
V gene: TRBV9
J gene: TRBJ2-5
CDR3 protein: CASSVAGGQGQETQYF
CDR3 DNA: TGTGCCAGCAGCGTAGCCGGGGGACAGGGCCAAGAGACCCAGTACTTC

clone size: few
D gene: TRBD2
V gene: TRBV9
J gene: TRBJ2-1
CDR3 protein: CASSVGRLAGTSYNEQFF
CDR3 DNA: TGTGCCAGCAGCGTAGGTCGGCTAGCGGGAACCTCCTACAATGAGCAGTTCTTC

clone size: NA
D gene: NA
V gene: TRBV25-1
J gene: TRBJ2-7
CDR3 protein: CASRMGRDYEQYF
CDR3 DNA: TGTGCCAGCAGAATGGGGCGGGACTACGAGCAGTACTTC

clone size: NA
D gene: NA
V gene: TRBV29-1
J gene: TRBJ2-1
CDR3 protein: CSVEVRGRDRSYNEQFF
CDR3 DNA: TGCAGCGTTGAGGTCAGGGGCCGAGATAGATCCTACAATGAGCAGTTCTTC

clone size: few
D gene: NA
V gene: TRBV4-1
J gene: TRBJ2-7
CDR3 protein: CASSQETPIPYEQYF
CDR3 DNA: TGCGCCAGCAGCCAAGAGACTCCTATACCCTACGAGCAGTACTTC

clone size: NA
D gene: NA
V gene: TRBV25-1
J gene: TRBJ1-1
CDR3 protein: CASSESTITEAFF
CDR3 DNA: TGTGCCAGCAGTGAATCTACGATCACTGAAGCTTTCTTT

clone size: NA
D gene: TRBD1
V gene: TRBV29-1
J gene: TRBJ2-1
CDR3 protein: CSVYFRDRDYNEQFF
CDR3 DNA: TGCAGCGTCTATTTCCGGGACAGGGATTACAATGAGCAGTTCTTC

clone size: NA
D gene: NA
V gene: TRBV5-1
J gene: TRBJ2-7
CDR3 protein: CASSPGPSYEQYF
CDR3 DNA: TGCGCCAGCAGCCCGGGACCATCCTACGAGCAGTACTTC

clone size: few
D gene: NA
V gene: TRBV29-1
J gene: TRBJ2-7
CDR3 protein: CSVEGGDSYEQYF
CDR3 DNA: TGCAGCGTTGAAGGGGGGGACTCCTACGAGCAGTACTTC

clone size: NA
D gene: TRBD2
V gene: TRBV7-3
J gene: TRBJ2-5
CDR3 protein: CASSVGLAGGQETQYF
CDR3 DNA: TGTGCCAGCAGCGTAGGACTAGCGGGAGGACAAGAGACCCAGTACTTC

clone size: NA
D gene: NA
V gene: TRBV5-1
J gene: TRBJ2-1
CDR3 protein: CASSPSTGGDNEQFF
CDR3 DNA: TGCGCCAGCAGTCCAAGCACAGGGGGGGACAATGAGCAGTTCTTC

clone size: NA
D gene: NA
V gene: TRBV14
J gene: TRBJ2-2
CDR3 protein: CASSQDPVNTGELFF
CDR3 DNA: TGTGCCAGCAGCCAAGATCCCGTGAACACCGGGGAGCTGTTTTTT

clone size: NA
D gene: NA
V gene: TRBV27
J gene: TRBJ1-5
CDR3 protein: CASSFTGNQPQHF
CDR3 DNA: TGTGCCAGCAGTTTCACAGGCAATCAGCCCCAGCATTTT

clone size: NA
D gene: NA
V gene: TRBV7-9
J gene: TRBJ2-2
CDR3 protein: CASSPDTSGLRGGGELFF
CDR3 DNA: TGTGCCAGCAGCCCAGACACATCGGGACTTCGAGGGGGCGGGGAGCTGTTTTTT

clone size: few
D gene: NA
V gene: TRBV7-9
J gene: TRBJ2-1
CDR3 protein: CASSLTTYNEQFF
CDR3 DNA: TGTGCCAGCAGCTTAACGACCTACAATGAGCAGTTCTTC

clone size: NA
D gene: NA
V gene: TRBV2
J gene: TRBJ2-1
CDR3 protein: CASPTGRVSYNEQFF
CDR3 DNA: TGTGCCAGCCCTACAGGGAGGGTGTCCTACAATGAGCAGTTCTTC

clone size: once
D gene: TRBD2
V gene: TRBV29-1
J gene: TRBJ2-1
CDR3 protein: CSVEGLADYNEQFF
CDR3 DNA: TGCAGCGTTGAAGGGCTAGCGGATTACAATGAGCAGTTCTTC

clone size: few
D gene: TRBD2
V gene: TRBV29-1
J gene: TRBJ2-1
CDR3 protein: CSVIAGGYNEQFF
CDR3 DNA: TGCAGCGTTATAGCGGGAGGCTACAATGAGCAGTTCTTC

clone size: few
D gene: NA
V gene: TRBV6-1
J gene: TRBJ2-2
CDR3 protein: CASSEAPGNTGELFF
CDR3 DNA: TGTGCCAGCAGTGAAGCGCCGGGGAACACCGGGGAGCTGTTTTTT

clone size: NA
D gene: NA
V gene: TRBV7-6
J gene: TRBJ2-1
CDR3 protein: CASSLVASEKPNEQFF
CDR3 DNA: TGTGCCAGCAGCTTAGTAGCTAGCGAGAAGCCAAATGAGCAGTTCTTC

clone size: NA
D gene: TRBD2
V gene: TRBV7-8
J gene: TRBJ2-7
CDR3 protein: CASSLETTSGYEQYF
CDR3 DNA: TGTGCCAGCAGCTTAGAGACTACTAGCGGCTACGAGCAGTACTTC

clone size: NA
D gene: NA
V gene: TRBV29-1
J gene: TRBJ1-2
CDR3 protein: CSVPPRDGYTF
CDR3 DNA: TGCAGCGTTCCCCCCAGGGATGGCTACACCTTC

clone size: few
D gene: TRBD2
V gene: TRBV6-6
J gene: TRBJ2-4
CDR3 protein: CASSGTSGSGDIQYF
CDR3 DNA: TGTGCCAGCAGTGGGACTAGCGGGAGTGGAGACATTCAGTACTTC

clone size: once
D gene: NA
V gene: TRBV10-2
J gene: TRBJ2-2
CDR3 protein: CASSADGELFF
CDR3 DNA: TGCGCCAGCAGTGCCGACGGGGAGCTGTTTTTT